There are a few counts of the clone carrying this T cell receptor (beta chain). Its antigen is unidentified. The PCR made use of 60 Vbeta and 13 Jbeta primers. Generated by immunoSEQ multiplex PCR, the TCRdb table keeps only in-frame clones and is missing some. Seen here are around 160,000 clones, just under 75% observed once, and the top ten hold 1.6%. This entry belongs to a study of cytomegalovirus exposure and HLA in healthy donors. On the study more broadly: A previous analysis identified approximately 110 million unique TCR beta sequences derived from some 170 million T cells.

Study observations and caveats: Later work found most CMV-associated TCR beta chains apparently HLA-restricted. The availability of immune exposure information extended only to CMV serostatus.

Between the trimmed V and J ends, which lost 10 bases and 6 bases, there was a span of 18 bases. The CDR3 covers 13 residues. Germline CDR1 and CDR2: LNHDA and SQIVND (reference sequence). This sequence joins TRBV19 and TRBJ2-5; maybe TRBD2 (6 bases). This TCR derives from a young woman in good health and CMV-seronegative. The specimen was PBMCs. CDR3 bases: TGTGCCACCGGAGAGGCTAGCGCAAAGACCCAGTACTTC. Its protein product is CATGEASAKTQYF.